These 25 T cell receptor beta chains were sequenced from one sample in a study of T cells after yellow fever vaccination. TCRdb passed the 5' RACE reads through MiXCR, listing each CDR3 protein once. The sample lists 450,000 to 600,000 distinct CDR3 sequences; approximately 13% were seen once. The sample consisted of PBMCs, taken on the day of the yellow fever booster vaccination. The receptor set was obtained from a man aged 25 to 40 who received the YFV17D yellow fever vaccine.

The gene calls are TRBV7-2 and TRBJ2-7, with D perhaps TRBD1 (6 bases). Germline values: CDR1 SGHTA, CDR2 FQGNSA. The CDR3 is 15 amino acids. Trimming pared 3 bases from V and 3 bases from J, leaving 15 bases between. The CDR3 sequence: CASSFYSGAYYEQYF. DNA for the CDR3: TGTGCCAGCAGCTTCTATTCAGGGGCTTACTACGAGCAGTACTTC. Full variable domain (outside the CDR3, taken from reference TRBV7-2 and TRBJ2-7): GAGVSQSPSNKVTEKGKDVELRCDPISGHTALYWYRQSLGQGLEFLIYFQGNSAPDKSGLPSDRFSAERTGGSVSTLTIQRTQQEDSAVYLCASSFYSGAYYEQYFGPGTRLTVT.

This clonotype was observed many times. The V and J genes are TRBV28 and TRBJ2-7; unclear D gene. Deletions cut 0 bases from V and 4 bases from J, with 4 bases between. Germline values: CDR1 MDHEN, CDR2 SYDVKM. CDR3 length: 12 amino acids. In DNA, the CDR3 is TGTGCCAGCAGTTTATGGTCATACGAGCAGTACTTC. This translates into CASSLWSYEQYF.

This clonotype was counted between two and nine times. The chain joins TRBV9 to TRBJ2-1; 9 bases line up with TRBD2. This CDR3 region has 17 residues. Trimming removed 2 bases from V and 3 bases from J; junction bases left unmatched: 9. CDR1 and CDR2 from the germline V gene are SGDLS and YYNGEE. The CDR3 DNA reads TGTGCCAGCAGCGTGGGGGGTAGCGGGAGTGGCTACAATGAGCAGTTCTTC. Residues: CASSVGGSGSGYNEQFF. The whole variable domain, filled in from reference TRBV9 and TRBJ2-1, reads DSGVTQTPKHLITATGQRVTLRCSPRSGDLSVYWYQQSLDQGLQFLIQYYNGEERAKGNILERFSAQQFPDLHSELNLSSLELGDSALYFCASSVGGSGSGYNEQFFGPGTRLTVL.

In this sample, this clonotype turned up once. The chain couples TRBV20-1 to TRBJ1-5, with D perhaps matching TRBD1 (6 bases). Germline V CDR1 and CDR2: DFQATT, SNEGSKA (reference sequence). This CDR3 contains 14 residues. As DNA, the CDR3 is TGCATCTGGGGCCAGGGGCCAGGCTATCAGCCCCAGCATTTT. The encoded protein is CIWGQGPGYQPQHF.

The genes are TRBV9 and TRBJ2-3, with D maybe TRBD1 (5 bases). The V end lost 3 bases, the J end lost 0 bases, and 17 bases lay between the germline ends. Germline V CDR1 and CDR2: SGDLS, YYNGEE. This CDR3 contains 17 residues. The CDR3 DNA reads TGTGCCAGCAGCGCCACCGACAGCCCCGCTAGCACAGATACGCAGTATTTT. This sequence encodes CASSATDSPASTDTQYF.

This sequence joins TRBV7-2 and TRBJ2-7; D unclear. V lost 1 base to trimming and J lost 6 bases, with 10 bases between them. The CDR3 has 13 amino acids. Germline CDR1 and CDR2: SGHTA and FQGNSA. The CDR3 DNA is TGTGCCAGCAGCTTAGGAGTTTTCGGCGAGCAGTACTTC. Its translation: CASSLGVFGEQYF.

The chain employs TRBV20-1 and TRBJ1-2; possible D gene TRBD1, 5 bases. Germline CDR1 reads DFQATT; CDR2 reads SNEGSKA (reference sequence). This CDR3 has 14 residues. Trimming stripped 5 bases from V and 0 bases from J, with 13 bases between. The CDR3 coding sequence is TGCAGTGCTGGGGACGGAGCTTCTAACTATGGCTACACCTTC. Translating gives CSAGDGASNYGYTF.

The CDR3 nucleotides read TGTGCCACCAGTGACCGGTCCCTAGCGGGAGGGCACAATGAGCAGTTCTTC. Its protein product is CATSDRSLAGGHNEQFF. The chain combines TRBV24-1 with TRBJ2-1; TRBD2 agrees at 12 bases. The length of the CDR3 is 17 residues. The V and J ends lost 4 bases and 5 bases, in that order; junction bases with no gene match: 8. CDR1 is KGHDR, CDR2 SFDVKD, per germline.

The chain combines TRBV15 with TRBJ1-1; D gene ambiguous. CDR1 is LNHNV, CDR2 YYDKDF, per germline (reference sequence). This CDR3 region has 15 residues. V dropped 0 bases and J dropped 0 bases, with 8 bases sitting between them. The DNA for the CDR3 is TGTGCCACCAGCAGAGATCTGACACTGAACACTGAAGCTTTCTTT. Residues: CATSRDLTLNTEAFF. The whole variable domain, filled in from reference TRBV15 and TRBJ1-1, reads DAMVIQNPRYQVTQFGKPVTLSCSQTLNHNVMYWYQQKSSQAPKLLFHYYDKDFNNEADTPDNFQSRRPNTSFCFLDIRSPGLGDTAMYLCATSRDLTLNTEAFFGQGTRLTVV.

Written as DNA, the CDR3 is TGCAGTGCTAGCATGGTCTCTGAAGCTTTCTTT. It codes for CSASMVSEAFF. The V and J genes are TRBV20-1 and TRBJ1-1; D not certain. CDR3 length: 11 amino acids. Trimming took off 3 bases at V and 6 bases at J, with 8 bases between the two ends. CDR1 and CDR2 from the germline V gene are DFQATT and SNEGSKA (reference sequence).

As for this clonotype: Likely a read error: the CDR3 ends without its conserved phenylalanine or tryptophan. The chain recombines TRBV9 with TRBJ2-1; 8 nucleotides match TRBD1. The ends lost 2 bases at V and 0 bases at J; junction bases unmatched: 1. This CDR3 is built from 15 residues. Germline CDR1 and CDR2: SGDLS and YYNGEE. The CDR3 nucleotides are TGTGCCAGCAGCGTCACAGGGGGCTCCTACAATGAGCAGTTCTAC. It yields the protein CASSVTGGSYNEQFY.

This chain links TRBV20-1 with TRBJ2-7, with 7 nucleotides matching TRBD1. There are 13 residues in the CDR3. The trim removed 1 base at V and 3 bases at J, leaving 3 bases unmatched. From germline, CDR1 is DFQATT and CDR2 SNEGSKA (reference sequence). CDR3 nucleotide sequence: TGCAGTGCTAGAGTCGACAGGGACTACGAGCAGTACTTC. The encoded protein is CSARVDRDYEQYF.

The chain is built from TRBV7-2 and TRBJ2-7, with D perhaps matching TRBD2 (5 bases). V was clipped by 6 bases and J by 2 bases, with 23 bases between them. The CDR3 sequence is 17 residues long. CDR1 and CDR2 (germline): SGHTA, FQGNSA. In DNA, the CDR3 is TGTGCCAGCAGTTCCCCCGATGACGGGATCTTCCCCTACGAGCAGTACTTC. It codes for CASSSPDDGIFPYEQYF.

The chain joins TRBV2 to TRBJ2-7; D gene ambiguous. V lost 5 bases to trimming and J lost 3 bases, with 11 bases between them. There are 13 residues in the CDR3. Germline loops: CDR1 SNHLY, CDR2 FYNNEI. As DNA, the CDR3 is TGTGCCAGCAGTAGTGCCAACCGCTACGAGCAGTACTTC. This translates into CASSSANRYEQYF.

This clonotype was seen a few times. Written as DNA, the CDR3 is TGCAGTGCTAGTTCGATGTCGGGAACCCAAGATACGCAGTATTTT. It specifies CSASSMSGTQDTQYF. V and J are TRBV20-1 and TRBJ2-3; D is perhaps TRBD2 (5 bases). The CDR3 sequence is 15 residues long. V was pared by 3 bases and J by 5 bases, with 18 bases between. From germline, CDR1 is DFQATT and CDR2 SNEGSKA (reference sequence).

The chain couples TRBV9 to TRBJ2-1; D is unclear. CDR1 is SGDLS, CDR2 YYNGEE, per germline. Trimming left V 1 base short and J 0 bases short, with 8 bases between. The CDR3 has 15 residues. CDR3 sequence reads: CASSVTVGSYNEQFF. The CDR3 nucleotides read TGTGCCAGCAGCGTAACAGTTGGCTCCTACAATGAGCAGTTCTTC. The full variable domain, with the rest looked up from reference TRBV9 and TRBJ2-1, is DSGVTQTPKHLITATGQRVTLRCSPRSGDLSVYWYQQSLDQGLQFLIQYYNGEERAKGNILERFSAQQFPDLHSELNLSSLELGDSALYFCASSVTVGSYNEQFFGPGTRLTVL.

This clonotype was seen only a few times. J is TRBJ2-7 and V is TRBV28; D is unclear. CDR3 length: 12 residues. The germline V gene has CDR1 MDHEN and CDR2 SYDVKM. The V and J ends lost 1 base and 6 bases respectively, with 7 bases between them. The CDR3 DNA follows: TGTGCCAGCAGTTTATCTACTTCCGAGCAGTACTTC. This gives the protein CASSLSTSEQYF.

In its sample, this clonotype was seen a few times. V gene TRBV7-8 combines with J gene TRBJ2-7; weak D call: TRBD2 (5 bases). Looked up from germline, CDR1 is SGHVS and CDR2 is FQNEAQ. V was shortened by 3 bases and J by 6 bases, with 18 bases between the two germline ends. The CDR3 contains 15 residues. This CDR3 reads CASSFGSGSWSEQYF. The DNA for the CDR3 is TGTGCCAGCAGCTTTGGTTCGGGATCCTGGAGCGAGCAGTACTTC.

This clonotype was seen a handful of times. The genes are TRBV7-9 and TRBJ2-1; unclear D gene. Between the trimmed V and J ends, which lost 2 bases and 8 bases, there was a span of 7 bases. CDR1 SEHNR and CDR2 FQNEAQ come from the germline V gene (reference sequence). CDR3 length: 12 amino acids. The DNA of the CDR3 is TGTGCCAGCAGCTTAATGGGATATGAGCAGTTCTTC. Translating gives CASSLMGYEQFF.

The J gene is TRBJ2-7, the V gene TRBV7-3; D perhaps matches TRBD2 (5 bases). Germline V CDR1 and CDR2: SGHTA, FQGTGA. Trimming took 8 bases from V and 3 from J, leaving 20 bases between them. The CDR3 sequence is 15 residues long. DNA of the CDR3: TGTGCCAGCCGCGCGAGGGCGGGCCCCGACTACGAGCAGTACTTC. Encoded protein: CASRARAGPDYEQYF.

Written as DNA, the CDR3 is TGTGCCAGCAGCGGGGGACTGCGGGAGACCCAGTACTTC. Translation gives CASSGGLRETQYF. The chain employs TRBV7-6 and TRBJ2-5; TRBD2 is a possible D gene (6 bases). The germline V and J ends were trimmed by 5 bases and 5 bases, with 12 bases remaining between them. The CDR3 has 13 amino acids. Germline assignment: CDR1 SGHVS and CDR2 FNYEAQ.

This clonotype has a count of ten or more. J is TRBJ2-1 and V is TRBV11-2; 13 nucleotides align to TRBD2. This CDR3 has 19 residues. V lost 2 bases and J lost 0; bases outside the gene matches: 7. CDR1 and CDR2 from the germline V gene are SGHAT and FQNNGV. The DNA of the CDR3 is TGTGCCAGCAGCTTAATTGGGACTAGCGGGACTGGCTCCTACAATGAGCAGTTCTTC. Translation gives CASSLIGTSGTGSYNEQFF.

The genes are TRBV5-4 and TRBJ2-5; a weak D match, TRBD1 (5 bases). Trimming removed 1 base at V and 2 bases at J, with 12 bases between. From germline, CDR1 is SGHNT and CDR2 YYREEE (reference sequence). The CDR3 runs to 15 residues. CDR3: CASSLTGAGQETQYF. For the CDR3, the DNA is TGTGCCAGCAGCTTGACTGGGGCTGGGCAAGAGACCCAGTACTTC. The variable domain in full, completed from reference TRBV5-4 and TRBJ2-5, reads ETGVTQSPTHLIKTRGQQVTLRCSSQSGHNTVSWYQQALGQGPQFIFQYYREEENGRGNFPPRFSGLQFPNYSSELNVNALELDDSALYLCASSLTGAGQETQYFGPGTRLLVL.

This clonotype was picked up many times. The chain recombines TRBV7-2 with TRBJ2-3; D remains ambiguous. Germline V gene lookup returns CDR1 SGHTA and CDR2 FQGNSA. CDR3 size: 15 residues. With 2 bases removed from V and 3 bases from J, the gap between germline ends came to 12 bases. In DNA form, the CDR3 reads TGTGCCAGCAGCTTATCGGGCCTGGGTACAGATACGCAGTATTTT. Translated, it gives CASSLSGLGTDTQYF.

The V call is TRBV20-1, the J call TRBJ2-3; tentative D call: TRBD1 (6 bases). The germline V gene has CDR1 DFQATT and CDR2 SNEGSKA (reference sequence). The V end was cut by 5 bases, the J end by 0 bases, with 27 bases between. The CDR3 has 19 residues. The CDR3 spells CSAPRVPTGFSASTDTQYF. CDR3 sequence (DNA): TGCAGTGCTCCGCGTGTACCTACAGGGTTCTCTGCTAGCACAGATACGCAGTATTTT.